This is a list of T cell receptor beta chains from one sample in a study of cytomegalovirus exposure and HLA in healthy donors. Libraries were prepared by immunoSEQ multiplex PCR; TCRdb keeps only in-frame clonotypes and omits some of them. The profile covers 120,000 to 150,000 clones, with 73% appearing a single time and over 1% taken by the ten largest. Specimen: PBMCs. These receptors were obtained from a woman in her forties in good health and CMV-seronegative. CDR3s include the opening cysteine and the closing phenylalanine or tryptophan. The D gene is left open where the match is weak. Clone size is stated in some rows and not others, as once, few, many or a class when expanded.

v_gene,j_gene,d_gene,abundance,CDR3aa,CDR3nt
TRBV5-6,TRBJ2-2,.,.,CASSLGLLNTGELFF,TGTGCCAGCAGCTTGGGACTGCTGAACACCGGGGAGCTGTTTTTT
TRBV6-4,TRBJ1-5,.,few,CASSEDRGQPQHF,TGTGCCAGCAGTGAAGATCGAGGTCAGCCCCAGCATTTT
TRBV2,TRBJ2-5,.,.,CASRRGLQETQYF,TGTGCCAGCCGCCGAGGGTTGCAAGAGACCCAGTACTTC
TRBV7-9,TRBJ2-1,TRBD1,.,CASTGRTGKYNEQFF,TGTGCCAGCACCGGACGGACAGGAAAATACAATGAGCAGTTCTTC
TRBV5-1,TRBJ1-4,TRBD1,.,CASSQTGTEGEKLFF,TGCGCCAGCAGCCAAACCGGGACAGAAGGGGAAAAACTGTTTTTT
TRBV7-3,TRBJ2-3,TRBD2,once,CASSSTGGAPGTQYF,TGTGCCAGCAGCTCCACGGGGGGGGCCCCAGGTACGCAGTATTTT
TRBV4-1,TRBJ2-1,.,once,CASSLHVVGASYNEQFF,TGCGCCAGCAGCCTTCATGTCGTGGGGGCGTCCTACAATGAGCAGTTCTTC
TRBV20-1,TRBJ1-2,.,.,CSARVYYGYTF,TGCAGTGCCCGGGTTTACTATGGCTACACCTTC
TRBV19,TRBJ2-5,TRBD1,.,CASSDRQGAAKTQYF,TGTGCCAGTAGTGATCGACAGGGGGCGGCCAAGACCCAGTACTTC
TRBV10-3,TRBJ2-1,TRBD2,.,CAISESLGLAGSSYNEQFF,TGTGCCATCAGTGAGTCACTGGGACTAGCGGGAAGCTCCTACAATGAGCAGTTCTTC